This TCR beta chain emerged from a study of cytomegalovirus exposure and HLA in healthy donors. The PCR employed 60 Vbeta primers together with 13 Jbeta primers. Sequencing used immunoSEQ multiplex PCR; TCRdb keeps in-frame clones, though not all of them. Of some 42,000 clones in the sample, 50% were seen once. The sequence came from a human donor in good health. The sequenced material came from PBMCs.

The CDR3 DNA sequence: TGTGCCAGCAGTCCCGGGGGGGCAGGACAAGAGACCCAGTACTTC. It translates to CASSPGGAGQETQYF. The chain uses TRBV28 and TRBJ2-5; 8 bases fit TRBD2. The CDR3 totals 15 residues. J gave up 2 bases and V 5 bases, and 7 bases lay outside the gene matches. In germline, CDR1 is MDHEN, CDR2 SYDVKM. The whole variable domain, filled in from reference TRBV28 and TRBJ2-5, reads DVKVTQSSRYLVKRTGEKVFLECVQDMDHENMFWYRQDPGLGLRLIYFSYDVKMKEKGDIPEGYSVSREKKERFSLILESASTNQTSMYLCASSPGGAGQETQYFGPGTRLLVL.